This TCR beta chain comes out of a study of neurological immune-mediated disorders. The cDNA came from 5'RACE, which used 10-nucleotide random UMIs. TCRdb re-analysed the 5' RACE reads in MiXCR, keeping a single row per CDR3 protein. This sample has 64,000 or so distinct CDR3 sequences; roughly 10% occur once, and the top ten carry 9.5% to 10%. Time point defined: longitudinal time-point 1 (baseline). With V trimmed by 5 bases and J by 7 bases, 8 bases remained unmatched. The CDR3 sequence is 15 residues long. Germline values: CDR1 MDHEN, CDR2 SYDVKM. This TCR came from a man younger than 45 in good health. The sequenced material came from PBMCs. The genes are TRBV28 and TRBJ2-1; TRBD1 matches 10 bases. CDR3 amino acids: CASSESGTGANEQFF. As DNA, the CDR3 is TGTGCCAGCAGTGAATCCGGGACAGGGGCAAATGAGCAGTTCTTC.